What follows is one T cell receptor (beta chain) and its context. Antigen: not known. Researchers took RNA transcripts and amplified the TCR beta CDR3 regions from them. The TCR CDR3 was amplified in a first-round RT-PCR using the HTBI primer set. TCRdb re-analysed the multiplex PCR reads in MiXCR, keeping a single row per CDR3 protein. Of 500,000 to 750,000 distinct CDR3 sequences in the sample, about half were seen once. These data are taken from a study of T cells in Graves' hyperthyroidism and ophthalmopathy. Study conclusions and caveats: Using 13 V-J features, a model discriminated ophthalmopathy from stable hyperthyroidism. The blood repertoire included most of the expanded thyroid clonotypes above 0.001.

Trimming pared 4 bases from V and 5 bases from J, leaving 14 bases between. This CDR3 region has 14 residues. Looked up from germline, CDR1 is ENHRY and CDR2 is SYGVKD. Newly diagnosed hyperthyroidism patients aged 18 to 65 years had disease lasting under 2 months. This chain uses TRBV10-3 with TRBJ2-5; D is ambiguous. The sequence was collected from a young woman with Graves' hyperthyroidism. Sequencing was carried out using peripheral blood or thyroid tissue (not recorded which). CDR3 sequence reads: CAISGDGWWETQYF. The CDR3 DNA is TGTGCCATCAGTGGCGACGGTTGGTGGGAGACCCAGTACTTC.